This TCR beta chain was found in a study of T cell repertoires in ileal Crohn's disease. This clone has a single count. Per the germline V gene, CDR1 is GTSNPN and CDR2 is SVGIG (reference sequence). The junction had 5 bases not matched to a gene; V was cut back by 4 bases and J by 4 bases. CDR3 size: 14 residues. The method was immunoSEQ multiplex PCR; TCRdb's version includes in-frame clones alone and lacks a portion of them. The table shows more than 11,000 clones, with around four fifths occurring only once. The chain joins TRBV30 to TRBJ1-4; 8 bases are a match to TRBD1. Input material: ileal tissue. The clonotype originates from an adult with Crohn's disease. CDR3 coding DNA: TGTGCCTGGACCCCGGACAGGGTTAATGAAAAACTGTTTTTT. It specifies CAWTPDRVNEKLFF.